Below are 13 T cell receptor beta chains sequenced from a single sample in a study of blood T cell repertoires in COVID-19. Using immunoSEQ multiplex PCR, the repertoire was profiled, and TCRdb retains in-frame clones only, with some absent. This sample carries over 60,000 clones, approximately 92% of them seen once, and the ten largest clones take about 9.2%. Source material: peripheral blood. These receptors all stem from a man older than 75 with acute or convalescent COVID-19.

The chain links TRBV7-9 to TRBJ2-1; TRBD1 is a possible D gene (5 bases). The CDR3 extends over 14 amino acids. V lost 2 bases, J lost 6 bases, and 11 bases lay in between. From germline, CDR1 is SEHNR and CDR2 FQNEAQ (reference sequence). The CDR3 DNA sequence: TGTGCCAGCAGCTTATCGCGACAGAGCAATGAGCAGTTCTTC. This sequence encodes CASSLSRQSNEQFF.

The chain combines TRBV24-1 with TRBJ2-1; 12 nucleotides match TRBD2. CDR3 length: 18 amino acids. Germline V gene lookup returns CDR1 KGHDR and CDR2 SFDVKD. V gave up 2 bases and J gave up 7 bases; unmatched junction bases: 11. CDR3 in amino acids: CATSDSTSTSGGMNEQFF. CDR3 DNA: TGTGCCACCAGTGATTCCACCTCGACTAGCGGGGGAATGAATGAGCAGTTCTTC.

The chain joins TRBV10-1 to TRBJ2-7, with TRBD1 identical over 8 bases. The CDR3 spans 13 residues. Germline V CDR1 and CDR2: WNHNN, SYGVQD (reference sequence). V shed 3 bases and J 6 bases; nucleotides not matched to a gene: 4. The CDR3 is CASSDRGLGEQYF. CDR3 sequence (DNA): TGCGCCAGCAGTGACAGGGGGCTAGGCGAGCAGTACTTC.

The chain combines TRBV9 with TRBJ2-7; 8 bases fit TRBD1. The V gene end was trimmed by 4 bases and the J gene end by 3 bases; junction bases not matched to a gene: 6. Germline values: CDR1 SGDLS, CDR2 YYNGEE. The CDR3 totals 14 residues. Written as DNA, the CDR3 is TGTGCCAGCAGCACAGGACAGGGCGGCTACGAGCAGTACTTC. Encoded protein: CASSTGQGGYEQYF. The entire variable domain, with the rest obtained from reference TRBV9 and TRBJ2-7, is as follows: DSGVTQTPKHLITATGQRVTLRCSPRSGDLSVYWYQQSLDQGLQFLIQYYNGEERAKGNILERFSAQQFPDLHSELNLSSLELGDSALYFCASSTGQGGYEQYFGPGTRLTVT.

The CDR3 reads CASSPSIQLTEAFF. Here the CDR3 DNA reads TGTGCCAGCTCACCATCGATACAGCTTACTGAAGCTTTCTTT. V and J are TRBV18 and TRBJ1-1; no clear D. Trimming left V 2 bases short and J 5 bases short, with 12 bases between. The CDR3 runs to 14 residues. Germline CDR1 KGHSH, CDR2 LQKENI.

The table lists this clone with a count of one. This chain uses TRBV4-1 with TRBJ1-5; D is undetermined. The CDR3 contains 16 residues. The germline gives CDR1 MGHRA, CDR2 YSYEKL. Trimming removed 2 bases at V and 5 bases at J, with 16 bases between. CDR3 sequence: CASSQNYGITDQPQHF. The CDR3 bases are TGCGCCAGCAGCCAAAACTACGGGATAACGGATCAGCCCCAGCATTTT.

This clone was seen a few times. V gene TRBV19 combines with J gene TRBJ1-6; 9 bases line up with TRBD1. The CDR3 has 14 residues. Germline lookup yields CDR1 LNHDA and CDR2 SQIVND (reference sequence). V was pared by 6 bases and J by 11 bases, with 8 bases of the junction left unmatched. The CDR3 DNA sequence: TGTGCCAGTAGAATAATGACAGGGGGGACACCCCTCCACTTT. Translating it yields CASRIMTGGTPLHF.

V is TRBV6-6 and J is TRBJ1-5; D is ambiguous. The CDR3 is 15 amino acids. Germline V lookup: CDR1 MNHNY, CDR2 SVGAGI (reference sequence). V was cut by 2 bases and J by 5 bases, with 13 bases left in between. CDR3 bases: TGTGCCAGCAGTTACGGGCAGGACTTATATCAGCCCCAGCATTTT. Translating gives CASSYGQDLYQPQHF.

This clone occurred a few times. The CDR3 region has the DNA TGTGCCAGCAGCGTAGCTACGGGGGGGAACACTGAAGCTTTCTTT. It is translated as CASSVATGGNTEAFF. The chain couples TRBV9 to TRBJ1-1, with D maybe TRBD1 (5 bases). The V and J ends lost 0 bases and 1 base respectively, with 10 bases between them. This CDR3 is built from 15 residues. Per the germline V gene, CDR1 is SGDLS and CDR2 is YYNGEE.

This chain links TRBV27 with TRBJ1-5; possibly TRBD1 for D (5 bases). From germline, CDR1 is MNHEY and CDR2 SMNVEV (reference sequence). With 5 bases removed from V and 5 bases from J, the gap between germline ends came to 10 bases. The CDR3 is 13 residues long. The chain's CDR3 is CASSDNRYQPQHF. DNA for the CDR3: TGTGCCAGCAGTGACAACAGGTATCAGCCCCAGCATTTT.

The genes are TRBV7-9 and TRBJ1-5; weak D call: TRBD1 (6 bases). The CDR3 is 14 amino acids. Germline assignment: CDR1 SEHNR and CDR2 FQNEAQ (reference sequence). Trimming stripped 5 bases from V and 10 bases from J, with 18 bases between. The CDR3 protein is CASSPDRPGEPQHF. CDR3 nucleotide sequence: TGTGCCAGCAGCCCAGACAGGCCCGGTGAACCCCAGCATTTT.

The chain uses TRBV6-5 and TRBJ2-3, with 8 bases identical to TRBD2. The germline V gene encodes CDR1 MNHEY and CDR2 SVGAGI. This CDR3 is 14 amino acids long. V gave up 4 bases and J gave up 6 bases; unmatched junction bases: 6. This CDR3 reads CASSLTGTSDTQYF. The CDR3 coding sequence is TGTGCCAGCAGTTTGACCGGGACTAGTGATACGCAGTATTTT.

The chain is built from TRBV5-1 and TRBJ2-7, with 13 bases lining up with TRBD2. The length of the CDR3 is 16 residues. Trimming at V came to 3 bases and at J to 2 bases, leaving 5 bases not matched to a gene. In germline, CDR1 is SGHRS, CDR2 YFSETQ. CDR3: CASSYGTSGAPYEQYF. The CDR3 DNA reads TGCGCCAGCAGCTATGGGACTAGCGGGGCTCCCTACGAGCAGTACTTC.